One and the same sample provided the 28 T cell receptor beta chains below, sequenced in a study of blood T cells in healthy people across ages. With a J-beta primer mix and a sample-barcoded 5' primer, a second PCR ran roughly 6 to 11 cycles. In TCRdb, the 5' RACE reads were re-called with MiXCR into one record per CDR3 protein. The table includes about 680,000 distinct CDR3 sequences, 49% detected once. The sequenced sample was blood. These receptors were taken from a woman aged 55-75 years in good health.

J is TRBJ2-7 and V is TRBV6-2 or TRBV6-3; a weak D match, TRBD2 (5 bases). The J call could be wrong; TRBJ2-5 is a better fit for the DNA end. In germline, CDR1 is MNHEY, CDR2 SVGEGT. The CDR3 is made up of 14 amino acids. The CDR3: CASSYEGLQETQYF. CDR3 DNA sequence: TGTGCCAGCAGTTACGAGGGCCTCCAAGAGACCCAGTACTTC.

Written as DNA, the CDR3 is TGTGCCAGCAGCTTAGCTGTAGACAGAGGGCAAGGCTACACCTTC. Protein: CASSLAVDRGQGYTF. The chain employs TRBV7-9 and TRBJ1-2; perhaps TRBD1 as D (5 bases). Trimming pared 0 bases from V and 8 bases from J, leaving 16 bases between. The CDR3 is made up of 15 amino acids. CDR1 SEHNR and CDR2 FQNEAQ come from the germline V gene (reference sequence).

The chain uses TRBV5-1 and TRBJ1-1; D not certain. Per germline, CDR1 SGHRS and CDR2 YFSETQ. The CDR3 is made up of 12 amino acids. V was clipped by 4 bases and J by 13 bases, with 17 bases between them. CDR3 bases: TGCGCCAGCAGCGTAGGAACCCGAGGAGTTTTCTTT. Its translation: CASSVGTRGVFF.

This clonotype showed up just a few times. The chain carries TRBV4-3 and TRBJ2-3; TRBD2 matches 10 bases. V dropped 3 bases and J dropped 6; count of bases not matched to a gene: 6. This CDR3 is 15 amino acids long. Germline loops: CDR1 LGHNA, CDR2 YSLEER. CDR3 nucleotides: TGCGCCAGCAGCCAGGGACTAGCGAGGGTTGATACGCAGTATTTT. Translating gives CASSQGLARVDTQYF.

This clonotype was recorded at least ten times. The chain recombines TRBV20-1 with TRBJ2-3; 7 bases match TRBD2. This CDR3 has 15 amino acids. The junction had 8 bases not matched to a gene; V was cut back by 5 bases and J by 0 bases. Germline CDR1 is DFQATT and CDR2 is SNEGSKA (reference sequence). The CDR3 nucleotides read TGCAGTGCTCACTCACTAGCGACTAGCACAGATACGCAGTATTTT. Its protein product is CSAHSLATSTDTQYF.

V is TRBV20-1 and J is TRBJ1-5, with D maybe TRBD1 (5 bases). The CDR3 has 13 residues. The germline V gene has CDR1 DFQATT and CDR2 SNEGSKA (reference sequence). With 3 bases removed from V and 4 bases from J, the gap between germline ends came to 10 bases. The CDR3 sequence: CSARGPWNQPQHF. In nucleotides, the CDR3 is TGCAGTGCTAGGGGGCCCTGGAATCAGCCCCAGCATTTT.

V and J are TRBV12-5 and TRBJ2-3, with D possibly matching TRBD2 (6 bases). Germline loops: CDR1 LGHNT, CDR2 FRNRAP. V was shortened by 0 bases and J by 4 bases, with 14 bases between the two germline ends. CDR3 length: 16 amino acids. CDR3 region: CASGLVLSGTSDTQYF. CDR3 nucleotides: TGTGCTAGTGGTTTGGTACTTAGCGGCACCTCAGATACGCAGTATTTT. The complete variable domain, with remaining parts taken from reference TRBV12-5 and TRBJ2-3, reads DARVTQTPRHKVTEMGQEVTMRCQPILGHNTVFWYRQTMMQGLELLAYFRNRAPLDDSGMPKDRFSAEMPDATLATLKIQPSEPRDSAVYFCASGLVLSGTSDTQYFGPGTRLTVL.

This clonotype was seen a single time. The genes are TRBV3-1 and TRBJ2-1; 7 nucleotides line up with TRBD2. The better agreement between TRBJ2-7 and the DNA end casts doubt on the J call. The CDR3 is made up of 16 amino acids. Germline V gives CDR1 LGHDT, CDR2 YNNKEL (reference sequence). The CDR3 loop reads CASSSIGGRGYNEQYF. CDR3 DNA: TGTGCCAGCAGCTCCATAGGCGGGAGAGGGTACAATGAGCAGTACTTC.

J is TRBJ1-5 and V is TRBV7-9, with a tentative D call TRBD1 (5 bases). Trimming removed 8 bases at V and 6 bases at J, with 23 bases between. CDR1 and CDR2 (germline): SEHNR, FQNEAQ (reference sequence). The CDR3 has 16 amino acids. CDR3 sequence reads: CASSESIGAWGQPQHF. The DNA of the CDR3 is TGTGCCAGCTCCGAATCGATTGGGGCATGGGGTCAGCCCCAGCATTTT.

V gene TRBV7-2 combines with J gene TRBJ1-2; D possibly corresponds to TRBD1 (6 bases). Germline lookup yields CDR1 SGHTA and CDR2 FQGNSA. The V end lost 6 bases, the J end lost 1 base, and 27 bases lay between the germline ends. CDR3 length: 19 amino acids. CDR3: CASRASSYGVGQNNYGYTF. The CDR3 DNA reads as TGTGCCAGCAGAGCAAGCAGCTATGGGGTAGGACAGAATAACTATGGCTACACCTTC.

V usage is TRBV20-1 and J usage is TRBJ1-5, with D maybe TRBD1 (5 bases). Germline V CDR1 and CDR2: DFQATT, SNEGSKA (reference sequence). CDR3 size: 19 residues. Trimming cost V 1 base and J 0 bases, with 22 bases left between them. CDR3 amino acids: CSARGPGGPAGYSNQPQHF. CDR3 nucleotides: TGCAGTGCTAGAGGGCCCGGGGGACCGGCGGGATATAGCAATCAGCCCCAGCATTTT.

The genes are TRBV2 and TRBJ1-5; D perhaps matches TRBD1 (5 bases). CDR1 and CDR2 (germline): SNHLY, FYNNEI. V was pared by 3 bases and J by 3 bases, with 9 bases between. The CDR3 is 14 amino acids. The CDR3 region is CASSDRQLNQPQHF. For the CDR3, the DNA is TGTGCCAGCAGTGACAGACAGCTCAATCAGCCCCAGCATTTT.

The V call is TRBV27, the J call TRBJ2-4, with a weak D call TRBD2 (5 bases). The better agreement between TRBJ2-7 and the DNA end casts doubt on the J call. Germline CDR1 reads MNHEY; CDR2 reads SMNVEV (reference sequence). There are 14 residues in the CDR3. CDR3 sequence reads: CASSPANGNYEQYF. DNA for the CDR3: TGTGCCAGCAGTCCTGCTAACGGGAACTACGAGCAGTACTTC.

Only a few counts were recorded for this clonotype. The chain has TRBV7-9 and TRBJ2-7; 9 bases map to TRBD2. CDR1 and CDR2 (germline): SEHNR, FQNEAQ (reference sequence). CDR3 length: 14 residues. The trim removed 0 bases at V and 12 bases at J, leaving 9 bases unmatched. This CDR3 is CASSLASGSSTRYF. The CDR3 DNA reads as TGTGCCAGCAGCTTAGCTAGCGGGAGTTCTACTAGGTACTTC.

The V call is TRBV20-1, the J call TRBJ2-4; no definite D call. The J call may be in error: the DNA end matches TRBJ2-5 better. The CDR3 has 13 amino acids. Germline CDR1 reads DFQATT; CDR2 reads SNEGSKA (reference sequence). This chain's CDR3 is CSAERGIQETQYF. In DNA form, the CDR3 reads TGCAGTGCGGAGAGAGGAATCCAAGAGACCCAGTACTTC.

V gene TRBV20-1 combines with J gene TRBJ2-3, with D possibly matching TRBD1 (6 bases). Trimming cost V 2 bases and J 1 base, with 10 bases left between them. In germline, CDR1 is DFQATT, CDR2 SNEGSKA (reference sequence). This CDR3 spans 14 amino acids. The CDR3 bases are TGCAGTGCTAGACCAGGGGCTGGCACAGATACGCAGTATTTT. Translation gives CSARPGAGTDTQYF.

The rearrangement links TRBV4-3 to TRBJ2-7, with unresolved D. Per the germline V gene, CDR1 is LGHNA and CDR2 is YSLEER. The CDR3 is 13 amino acids. V was trimmed by 0 bases and J by 5 bases, leaving 8 bases between them. The CDR3 bases are TGCGCCAGCAGCCAAGATCGGTGGAACGAGCAGTACTTC. Translation: CASSQDRWNEQYF.

This chain uses TRBV11-3 with TRBJ2-1; 8 bases fit TRBD1. This CDR3 region has 15 residues. The ends lost 4 bases at V and 4 bases at J; junction bases unmatched: 6. Per germline, CDR1 SGHNT and CDR2 YENEEA. Here the CDR3 DNA reads TGTGCCAGCAGCTCGGGACAGGTTCGGTACAATGAGCAGTTCTTC. Translation: CASSSGQVRYNEQFF.

This clonotype has just a few counts. The chain combines TRBV6-6 with TRBJ2-3; maybe TRBD2 (5 bases). In germline, CDR1 is MNHNY, CDR2 SVGAGI (reference sequence). This CDR3 has 13 residues. The V and J ends lost 7 bases and 3 bases respectively, with 11 bases between them. The CDR3: CASTLDSTDTQYF. Written as DNA, the CDR3 is TGTGCCAGCACTCTGGACTCGACAGATACGCAGTATTTT.

This clonotype was found once. The genes are TRBV9 and TRBJ2-3; D gene uncertain. The CDR3 is 13 amino acids. V gave up 3 bases and J gave up 6 bases, with 11 bases separating them. Germline assignment: CDR1 SGDLS and CDR2 YYNGEE. In nucleotides, the CDR3 is TGTGCCAGCAGCGCGCGCCTAGGCGATACGCAGTATTTT. Encoded protein: CASSARLGDTQYF.

The chain carries TRBV11-2 and TRBJ2-5, with 7 bases fitting TRBD2. The length of the CDR3 is 15 residues. From germline, CDR1 is SGHAT and CDR2 FQNNGV. V lost 2 bases, J lost 4 bases, and 7 bases stayed unmatched. The CDR3 nucleotides read TGTGCCAGCAGCTTATCGGGGCGCGGGGGAGAGACCCAGTACTTC. Translation gives CASSLSGRGGETQYF.

J is TRBJ2-5 and V is TRBV15; D call uncertain. The CDR3 spans 13 residues. Per germline, CDR1 LNHNV and CDR2 YYDKDF (reference sequence). The V and J ends lost 1 base and 9 bases respectively, with 12 bases between them. The chain's CDR3 is CATSRGPVESQYF. The CDR3 nucleotides read TGTGCCACCAGCAGAGGCCCGGTGGAGTCCCAGTACTTC.

The chain carries TRBV28 and TRBJ2-5; the match to TRBD2 covers 10 bases. The J segment lost 6 bases and the V segment lost 6 bases, leaving 7 bases of the junction unmatched. Germline loops: CDR1 MDHEN, CDR2 SYDVKM. This CDR3 has 14 residues. CDR3 residues: CASRPPGLAKTQYF. CDR3 bases: TGTGCCAGCAGGCCTCCGGGACTAGCGAAGACCCAGTACTTC.

This clonotype was recorded only once. The V and J genes are TRBV20-1 and TRBJ2-3; D not certain. The V and J ends lost 6 bases and 2 bases respectively, with 15 bases between them. Germline CDR1 DFQATT, CDR2 SNEGSKA (reference sequence). The CDR3 totals 14 residues. CDR3 nucleotides: TGCAGTGCGCGACCAACTTGGGTCACAGATACGCAGTATTTT. Its translation: CSARPTWVTDTQYF.

The chain joins TRBV14 to TRBJ1-2; no reliable D call. This CDR3 is 14 amino acids long. In germline, CDR1 is SGHDN, CDR2 FVKESK. With 1 base removed from V and 7 bases from J, the gap between germline ends came to 13 bases. CDR3 amino acids: CASSQAPGIGGYTF. The CDR3 DNA is TGTGCCAGCAGCCAAGCCCCGGGGATCGGTGGCTACACCTTC.

This chain joins TRBV6-2 or TRBV6-3 and TRBJ2-3; TRBD2 might be the D (6 bases). Trimming left V 0 bases short and J 0 bases short, with 13 bases between. Germline CDR1 is MNHEY and CDR2 is SVGEGT. CDR3 length: 17 residues. The CDR3 loop reads CASSYSASDPSTDTQYF. The DNA of the CDR3 is TGTGCCAGCAGTTACTCTGCTAGCGACCCTAGCACAGATACGCAGTATTTT.

V and J are TRBV28 and TRBJ2-1; 8 nucleotides match TRBD2. The J segment lost 3 bases and the V segment lost 7 bases, leaving 14 bases of the junction unmatched. This CDR3 is 17 amino acids long. The germline V gene has CDR1 MDHEN and CDR2 SYDVKM. CDR3 nucleotides: TGTGCCAGCATGGAAGGTCTACGGGAGGGAGGCTACAATGAGCAGTTCTTC. This codes for CASMEGLREGGYNEQFF.

V is TRBV3-1 and J is TRBJ2-7; TRBD2 aligns across 8 bases. The V and J ends lost 1 base and 3 bases, in that order; junction bases with no gene match: 2. Per germline, CDR1 LGHDT and CDR2 YNNKEL (reference sequence). The CDR3 has 14 residues. The CDR3 loop reads CASSQGGRIYEQYF. The CDR3 DNA is TGTGCCAGCAGCCAAGGCGGGAGGATCTACGAGCAGTACTTC.